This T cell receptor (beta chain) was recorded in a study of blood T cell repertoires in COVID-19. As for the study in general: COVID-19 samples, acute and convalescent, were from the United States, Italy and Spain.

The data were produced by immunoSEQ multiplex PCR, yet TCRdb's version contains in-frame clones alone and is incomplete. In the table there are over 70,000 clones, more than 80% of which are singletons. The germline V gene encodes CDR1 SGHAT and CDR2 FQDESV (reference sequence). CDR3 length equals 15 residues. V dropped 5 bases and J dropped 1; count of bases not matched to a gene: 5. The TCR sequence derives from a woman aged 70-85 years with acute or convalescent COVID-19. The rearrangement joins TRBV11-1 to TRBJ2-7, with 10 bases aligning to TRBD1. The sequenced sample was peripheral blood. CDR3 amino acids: CASSRPGQGSYEQYF. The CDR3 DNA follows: TGTGCCAGCAGCAGACCGGGACAGGGGTCCTACGAGCAGTACTTC.